What follows are 15 T cell receptor beta chains derived from one specimen sequenced in a study of CD8+ T cells in alopecia areata. Sequencing templates came from extracted RNA that was reverse transcribed into cDNA. This table comes from immunoSEQ multiplex PCR, and its TCRdb copy is limited to in-frame clones, with some not included. Of roughly 130,000 clones in the sample, 58% are singletons; the top ten hold 3.5% to 5.5%. The sample consisted of CD4+ T cells sorted from blood, taken at week 0. The receptors were sampled from a human donor with alopecia areata.

This clone was observed a few times. This rearrangement joins TRBV14 to TRBJ2-6, with D unresolved. The CDR3 has 14 residues. V lost 1 base, J lost 0 bases, and 1 base lay in between. Germline CDR1 SGHDN, CDR2 FVKESK. This CDR3 reads CASSQVSGANVLTF. The CDR3 coding sequence is TGTGCCAGCAGCCAAGTCTCTGGGGCCAACGTCCTGACTTTC.

The table lists this clone with a few counts. The chain employs TRBV11-1 and TRBJ2-1; 10 bases align to TRBD1. Per the germline V gene, CDR1 is SGHAT and CDR2 is FQDESV (reference sequence). V lost 4 bases to trimming and J lost 8 bases; unmatched junction nucleotides: 8. The CDR3 is made up of 15 amino acids. CDR3 sequence (DNA): TGTGCCAGCAGCTCCCGGGACAGGGGTCGGTATGAGCAGTTCTTC. Its translation is CASSSRDRGRYEQFF.

This clone was seen only once. The V gene is TRBV15, the J gene TRBJ2-5, with 7 nucleotides matching TRBD2. The CDR3 has 14 amino acids. Germline CDR1 reads LNHNV; CDR2 reads YYDKDF (reference sequence). Trimming removed 1 base from V and 6 bases from J; junction bases left unmatched: 5. CDR3 protein: CATSRGEGMKTQYF. The CDR3, as DNA: TGTGCCACCAGCAGAGGGGAGGGGATGAAGACCCAGTACTTC.

This clone was seen only a few times. The rearrangement joins TRBV9 to TRBJ2-7, with 7 nucleotides matching TRBD1. Looked up from germline, CDR1 is SGDLS and CDR2 is YYNGEE. Trimming took 4 bases from V and 0 from J; bases not matched to a gene: 7. This CDR3 comprises 15 residues. Here the CDR3 DNA reads TGTGCCAGCAGCCCGGAGACAGGGCCCTCCTACGAGCAGTACTTC. Translating gives CASSPETGPSYEQYF.

V is TRBV19 and J is TRBJ2-7, with unresolved D. The CDR3 is 13 amino acids. In germline, CDR1 is LNHDA, CDR2 SQIVND (reference sequence). Trimming took 7 bases from V and 2 from J, leaving 12 bases between them. The DNA of the CDR3 is TGTGCCAGTACTTCTCCACAAACCTACGAGCAGTACTTC. Protein: CASTSPQTYEQYF.

The chain links TRBV2 to TRBJ2-5; 7 bases fit TRBD1. The CDR3 has 15 amino acids. With 5 bases clipped from V and 0 bases from J, the junction kept 6 bases outside the gene matches. Germline V lookup: CDR1 SNHLY, CDR2 FYNNEI. The CDR3 region is CASSLDRPHQETQYF. The CDR3 DNA is TGTGCCAGCAGTCTGGACAGGCCCCACCAAGAGACCCAGTACTTC.

The chain links TRBV5-4 to TRBJ2-5, with D perhaps TRBD1 or TRBD2 (5 bases each). Trimming took off 4 bases at V and 1 base at J, with 11 bases between the two ends. The CDR3 runs 14 residues. CDR1 is SGHNT and CDR2 is YYREEE in the germline V gene (reference sequence). The CDR3 sequence is CASSTRDGQETQYF. CDR3 nucleotide sequence: TGTGCCAGCAGCACCCGGGACGGCCAAGAGACCCAGTACTTC.

The chain links TRBV19 to TRBJ2-2, with D perhaps TRBD2 (6 bases). Germline CDR1 and CDR2: LNHDA and SQIVND (reference sequence). The V end lost 10 bases, the J end lost 1 base, and 19 bases lay between the germline ends. This CDR3 is built from 16 residues. CDR3 residues: CATNLGGTGNTGELFF. Written as DNA, the CDR3 is TGTGCCACTAACCTTGGGGGGACGGGGAACACCGGGGAGCTGTTTTTT.

V gene TRBV11-1 combines with J gene TRBJ2-1; 11 bases line up with TRBD2. With 4 bases clipped from V and 4 bases from J, the junction kept 12 bases outside the gene matches. CDR1 and CDR2 (germline): SGHAT, FQDESV (reference sequence). The CDR3 covers 18 residues. This CDR3 is CASSSPTGSGGVYNEQFF. CDR3 nucleotides: TGTGCCAGCAGCTCTCCAACGGGTAGCGGGGGGGTGTACAATGAGCAGTTCTTC.

The rearrangement joins TRBV2 to TRBJ2-3; D not resolved. Trimming removed 5 bases from V and 0 bases from J, with 9 bases in between. The CDR3 totals 14 residues. Germline V CDR1 and CDR2: SNHLY, FYNNEI. The CDR3 is CASSLSHSTDTQYF. Written as DNA, the CDR3 is TGTGCCAGCAGTCTCTCCCACAGCACAGATACGCAGTATTTT.

The J gene is TRBJ1-1, the V gene TRBV20-1; possible D gene TRBD1, 5 bases. Trimming removed 6 bases from V and 2 bases from J, with 7 bases in between. The CDR3 is made up of 11 amino acids. Germline V CDR1 and CDR2: DFQATT, SNEGSKA (reference sequence). This CDR3 is CSATENTEAFF. The CDR3 DNA reads TGCAGTGCGACAGAAAACACTGAAGCTTTCTTT.

This clone was counted only a few times. The chain couples TRBV25-1 to TRBJ2-1; maybe TRBD2 (6 bases). The V gene's germline CDR1 is MGHDK and CDR2 SYGVNS. Trimming cost V 3 bases and J 6 bases, with 18 bases left between them. This CDR3 contains 16 residues. The CDR3 DNA follows: TGTGCCAGCAGTGACCCTTTCGGGGGTTTCGGCAATGAGCAGTTCTTC. This codes for CASSDPFGGFGNEQFF.

The gene calls are TRBV19 and TRBJ1-5; TRBD1 might be the D (5 bases). CDR3 length: 16 residues. Germline V CDR1 and CDR2: LNHDA, SQIVND (reference sequence). The ends were cut back, 4 bases at V and 5 bases at J, with 18 bases in the middle. CDR3: CASSNLGGKSDQPQHF. DNA for the CDR3: TGTGCCAGTAGTAATCTCGGGGGAAAGAGCGATCAGCCCCAGCATTTT.

The DNA for the CDR3 is TGCGCCAGCAGCAGGGGTTCTCTCTCCTACGAGCAGTACTTC. Its translation: CASSRGSLSYEQYF. The V call is TRBV4-3, the J call TRBJ2-7, with a weak D call TRBD1 (5 bases). CDR1 and CDR2 (germline): LGHNA, YSLEER. The ends were cut back, 5 bases at V and 0 bases at J, with 11 bases in the middle. This CDR3 has 14 amino acids.

The chain links TRBV4-1 to TRBJ2-3; no clear D. Between the trimmed V and J ends, which lost 3 bases and 2 bases, there was a span of 21 bases. Germline assignment: CDR1 MGHRA and CDR2 YSYEKL. The CDR3 has 18 amino acids. CDR3 in amino acids: CASSHDLRRSQDTDTQYF. The DNA of the CDR3 is TGCGCCAGCAGCCATGACCTCCGACGGAGCCAGGACACAGATACGCAGTATTTT.